Below are 18 T cell receptor beta chains sequenced from a single sample in a study of blood T cell repertoires in COVID-19. The repertoire was sequenced with immunoSEQ multiplex PCR; TCRdb's copy has only in-frame clones and lacks some. The sample holds 300,000 to 400,000 clones, about 90% seen once. Input material: peripheral blood. These receptor sequences come from a woman aged 45-65 years with COVID-19, enrolled during active disease.

The gene calls are TRBV7-9 and TRBJ1-2; TRBD1 might be the D (6 bases). Trimming took off 2 bases at V and 6 bases at J, with 10 bases between the two ends. Per the germline V gene, CDR1 is SEHNR and CDR2 is FQNEAQ (reference sequence). This CDR3 contains 13 residues. CDR3 DNA: TGTGCCAGCAGCTTAACAGGGATTGATGGCTACACCTTC. Its translation is CASSLTGIDGYTF.

Comments on this clone: A junction end diverges from the germline sequence, so it may reflect a read error. V usage is TRBV11-1 and J usage is TRBJ2-7; D call uncertain. Germline V gene data show CDR1 as SGHAT and CDR2 as FQDESV (reference sequence). CDR3 length: 13 amino acids. CDR3 in DNA: TGTGCCAGCAGCTTATGGATGCAGCGCGACCCGGACTTC. Translating gives CASSLWMQRDPDF.

This clone was recorded a few times. This rearrangement joins TRBV19 to TRBJ2-1; possibly TRBD1 for D (6 bases). Trimming cost V 6 bases and J 5 bases, with 23 bases left between them. This CDR3 is built from 17 residues. The germline CDR1 and CDR2 sequences are LNHDA and SQIVND (reference sequence). CDR3 residues: CASSLSRRNRADNEQFF. CDR3 nucleotides: TGTGCCAGTAGCCTATCCCGCAGGAACAGGGCCGACAATGAGCAGTTCTTC.

The rearrangement uses TRBV7-9 and TRBJ2-1; 7 bases map to TRBD2. The CDR3 runs 15 residues. The ends lost 0 bases at V and 8 bases at J; junction bases unmatched: 7. Per germline, CDR1 SEHNR and CDR2 FQNEAQ (reference sequence). CDR3 coding DNA: TGTGCCAGCAGCTTAGCAGGGAGGGAGGGGCATGAGCAGTTCTTC. Translation gives CASSLAGREGHEQFF. The complete variable domain, with remaining parts taken from reference TRBV7-9 and TRBJ2-1, reads DTGVSQNPRHKITKRGQNVTFRCDPISEHNRLYWYRQTLGQGPEFLTYFQNEAQLEKSRLLSDRFSAERPKGSFSTLEIQRTEQGDSAMYLCASSLAGREGHEQFFGPGTRLTVL.

This chain connects TRBV19 to TRBJ1-2; D may be TRBD1 (5 bases). V was clipped by 5 bases and J by 8 bases, with 15 bases between them. Germline CDR1 is LNHDA and CDR2 is SQIVND (reference sequence). The CDR3 consists of 13 residues. In DNA form, the CDR3 reads TGTGCCAGTAGTCATTCGGGGGGTGGCGGCTACACCTTC. This encodes CASSHSGGGGYTF.

The table lists this clone with a count of one. The J gene is TRBJ2-7, the V gene TRBV30; D is possibly TRBD1 (7 bases). The CDR3 totals 13 residues. V was cut by 4 bases and J by 7 bases, with 17 bases left in between. CDR1 is GTSNPN, CDR2 SVGIG, per germline (reference sequence). The CDR3 is CAWMDRTKWEQYF. In nucleotides, the CDR3 is TGTGCCTGGATGGACAGGACTAAGTGGGAGCAGTACTTC.

This clone was seen only once. The chain uses TRBV11-2 and TRBJ2-6, with D tentatively TRBD1 (5 bases). Trimming left V 5 bases short and J 0 bases short, with 8 bases between. Germline assignment: CDR1 SGHAT and CDR2 FQNNGV. The CDR3 contains 15 residues. The CDR3 loop reads CASSNRISGANVLTF. The CDR3 DNA sequence: TGTGCCAGCAGCAACAGGATCTCTGGGGCCAACGTCCTGACTTTC.

This chain joins TRBV28 and TRBJ1-5, with 8 bases fitting TRBD1. The germline V gene has CDR1 MDHEN and CDR2 SYDVKM. This CDR3 contains 14 residues. Trimming at V came to 7 bases and at J to 4 bases, leaving 6 bases not matched to a gene. CDR3 sequence reads: CASTRDRRNQPQHF. CDR3 sequence (DNA): TGTGCCAGCACCCGGGACAGGAGAAATCAGCCCCAGCATTTT. Together with reference TRBV28 and TRBJ1-5, the CDR3 gives the full variable domain: DVKVTQSSRYLVKRTGEKVFLECVQDMDHENMFWYRQDPGLGLRLIYFSYDVKMKEKGDIPEGYSVSREKKERFSLILESASTNQTSMYLCASTRDRRNQPQHFGDGTRLSIL.

The chain couples TRBV18 to TRBJ1-3; maybe TRBD1 (5 bases). Germline CDR1 is KGHSH and CDR2 is LQKENI. V was cut by 4 bases and J by 4 bases, with 14 bases left in between. The CDR3 loop spans 15 amino acids. CDR3 coding DNA: TGTGCCAGCTCACAGAACCAGGGTTCAGGAAACACCATATATTTT. Amino acid sequence: CASSQNQGSGNTIYF.

V gene TRBV11-2 combines with J gene TRBJ1-1; D remains ambiguous. The CDR3 runs to 13 residues. The germline CDR1 and CDR2 sequences are SGHAT and FQNNGV. Trimming stripped 2 bases from V and 6 bases from J, with 10 bases between. The CDR3 DNA reads TGTGCCAGCAGCTTACGAGAGCAGGCTGAAGCTTTCTTT. Translating gives CASSLREQAEAFF.

The CDR3: CASSLVPDQPQHF. CDR3 nucleotides: TGCGCCAGCAGCTTGGTCCCTGATCAGCCCCAGCATTTT. The rearrangement links TRBV5-1 to TRBJ1-5; D gene uncertain. The CDR3 is made up of 13 amino acids. V dropped 0 bases and J dropped 5 bases, with 6 bases sitting between them. The germline gives CDR1 SGHRS, CDR2 YFSETQ.

The V gene is TRBV19, the J gene TRBJ2-7; D might be TRBD1 (6 bases). Germline V gene sequence: CDR1 LNHDA, CDR2 SQIVND (reference sequence). The V end was cut by 7 bases, the J end by 2 bases, with 18 bases between. The CDR3 loop spans 15 amino acids. The CDR3 loop is CASKNLRGSPYEQYF. CDR3 DNA: TGTGCCAGTAAAAATCTCAGGGGATCCCCCTACGAGCAGTACTTC.

The chain uses TRBV29-1 and TRBJ2-7, with 14 positions matching TRBD2. In germline, CDR1 is SQVTM, CDR2 ANQGSEA. The trim removed 4 bases at V and 2 bases at J, leaving 10 bases unmatched. The CDR3 runs 17 residues. CDR3 loop: CSVAGLAGGVGAYEQYF. CDR3 sequence (DNA): TGCAGCGTTGCAGGACTAGCGGGAGGAGTGGGGGCCTACGAGCAGTACTTC.

The chain employs TRBV5-8 and TRBJ2-5, with D perhaps matching TRBD1 (5 bases). The CDR3 contains 13 residues. Germline V gives CDR1 SGHTS, CDR2 YDEGEE. The ends were cut back, 4 bases at V and 6 bases at J, with 13 bases in the middle. The CDR3 DNA reads as TGTGCCAGCAGCAGTAAAGGGGTACAGACCCAGTACTTC. This gives the protein CASSSKGVQTQYF.

The genes are TRBV7-6 and TRBJ2-2, with 10 bases lining up with TRBD2. Germline CDR1 and CDR2: SGHVS and FNYEAQ. Germline trimming cut 5 bases from V and 9 bases from J; bases unmatched to any gene: 18. The CDR3 is 18 amino acids. The CDR3 sequence is CASSLTDEREGTSRELFF. CDR3 nucleotide sequence: TGTGCCAGCAGCCTAACAGACGAGCGGGAGGGTACTTCCCGGGAGCTGTTTTTT.

This chain joins TRBV29-1 and TRBJ1-1; a possible D gene is TRBD1 (6 bases). The CDR3 runs to 16 residues. Germline values: CDR1 SQVTM, CDR2 ANQGSEA. Deletions cut 6 bases from V and 1 base from J, with 21 bases between. Written as DNA, the CDR3 is TGCAGCGTCGATGGGACATCGTTGCGTCGGAACACTGAAGCTTTCTTT. Its translation: CSVDGTSLRRNTEAFF.

This rearrangement joins TRBV5-5 to TRBJ2-6, with D perhaps matching TRBD1 (6 bases). Trimming took off 2 bases at V and 0 bases at J, with 9 bases between the two ends. Germline values: CDR1 SGHKS, CDR2 YYEKEE (reference sequence). The CDR3 is 16 residues long. The CDR3 reads CASSLQGSSGANVLTF. As DNA, the CDR3 is TGTGCCAGCAGCTTACAGGGTTCCTCTGGGGCCAACGTCCTGACTTTC.

In nucleotides, the CDR3 is TGTGCCAGCAGCCAAGATGGGACAGGGTGGAGCACAGATACGCAGTATTTT. It is translated as CASSQDGTGWSTDTQYF. V usage is TRBV4-2 and J usage is TRBJ2-3, with 9 bases identical to TRBD1. Germline V lookup: CDR1 LGHNA, CDR2 YNFKEQ. This CDR3 contains 17 residues. Trimming removed 0 bases from V and 0 bases from J; junction bases left unmatched: 4.